A single T cell receptor (beta chain) is shown here with its context. Its matching antigen is unknown. TCRdb used MiXCR to reprocess the reads, holding one entry per CDR3 protein. Here the sample spans hundreds of thousands of distinct CDR3 sequences, 20% to 25% being singletons. V gave up 5 bases and J gave up 2 bases, with 15 bases separating them. Germline-derived CDR1 and CDR2 are PRHDT and FYEKMQ (reference sequence). CDR3 size: 16 residues. The data derive from a study of T cell repertoires in cytomegalovirus infection. About the study: Public TCR beta signatures provided an indication of both CMV infection and a matching HLA type.

Broader study findings: CMV carriers with the relevant HLA were identified by cumulative public TCR beta family frequency. In two of eight donors, the top clonotype was HLA-C-restricted CMV-specific.

The rearrangement uses TRBV13 and TRBJ2-2; D ambiguous. Source material: CD8+ T cells from PBMCs. The receptor was derived from a human donor in good health (CMV status not recorded). Some clones in this sample may be carry-over from other donors' samples. The CDR3 nucleotides are TGTGCCAGCAGCCCCACGACGGCACCTAACACCGGGGAGCTGTTTTTT. Its translation is CASSPTTAPNTGELFF.